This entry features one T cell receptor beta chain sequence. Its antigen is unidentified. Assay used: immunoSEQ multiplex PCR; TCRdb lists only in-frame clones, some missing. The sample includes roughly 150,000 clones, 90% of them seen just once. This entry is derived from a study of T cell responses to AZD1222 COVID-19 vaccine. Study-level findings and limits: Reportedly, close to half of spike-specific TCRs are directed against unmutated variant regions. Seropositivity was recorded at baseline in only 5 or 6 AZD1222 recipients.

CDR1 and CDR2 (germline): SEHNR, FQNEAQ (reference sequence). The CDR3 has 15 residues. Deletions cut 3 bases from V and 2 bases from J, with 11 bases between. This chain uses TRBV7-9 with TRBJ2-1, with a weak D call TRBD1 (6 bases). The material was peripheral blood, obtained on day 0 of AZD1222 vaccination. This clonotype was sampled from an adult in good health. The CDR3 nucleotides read TGTGCCAGCAGCTTTCACCGGGACACCTACAATGAGCAGTTCTTC. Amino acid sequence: CASSFHRDTYNEQFF.